This T cell receptor beta chain originates from a study of technical replicates of blood from a handful of donors. The repertoire was sequenced with immunoSEQ multiplex PCR; TCRdb's copy has only in-frame clones and lacks some. The sample carries about 54,000 clones, 85% to 95% recorded once. The specimen sequenced was T cells isolated from PBMCs. The receptor was isolated from a human donor in good health.

The CDR3 loop is CASSLQGLAGINEQFF. For the CDR3, the DNA is TGCGCCAGCAGCTTGCAAGGACTAGCGGGCATTAATGAGCAGTTCTTC. The V and J genes are TRBV5-1 and TRBJ2-1, with TRBD2 matching 11 bases. The germline V gene encodes CDR1 SGHRS and CDR2 YFSETQ. V lost 1 base, J lost 7 bases, and 7 bases stayed unmatched. CDR3 length equals 16 residues.